These T cell receptor beta chains were read from a single sample in a study of CXCR4 blockade with PD-1 therapy in pancreatic cancer. Repertoires were generated with immunoSEQ multiplex PCR, while TCRdb's copy carries only in-frame clones and drops some. In the table there are 15,000 to 20,000 clones, roughly 72% of which are singletons. Specimen: tumor tissue. The origin of the receptors is a human donor with pancreatic ductal adenocarcinoma. CDR3s include the opening cysteine and the closing phenylalanine or tryptophan. Fields, in order: D gene, J gene, V gene, CDR3 protein, CDR3 DNA. The D gene is left open where the match is weak.

NA	TRBJ2-3	TRBV15	CATSPPGPYTDTQYF	TGTGCCACCAGTCCTCCGGGACCCTACACAGATACGCAGTATTTT
NA	TRBJ1-4	TRBV29-1	CSVDGTTGEKLFF	TGCAGCGTTGACGGGACGACGGGGGAAAAACTGTTTTTT
NA	TRBJ1-4	TRBV7-4	CASSLQGDEKLFF	TGTGCCAGCAGCTTACAAGGAGACGAAAAACTGTTTTTT
NA	TRBJ2-7	TRBV29-1	CSVEDRGRPGGEQYF	TGCAGCGTTGAAGATCGTGGCAGGCCTGGGGGCGAGCAGTACTTC
TRBD1	TRBJ1-5	TRBV19	CASSPGTAQPQHF	TGTGCCAGTAGTCCTGGGACAGCACAGCCCCAGCATTTT
NA	TRBJ1-4	TRBV28	CASSPPLGSANEKLFF	TGTGCCAGCAGCCCACCCTTGGGGTCGGCTAATGAAAAACTGTTTTTT
NA	TRBJ2-1	TRBV9	CASSVGVGALYNEQFF	TGTGCCAGCAGCGTAGGGGTCGGTGCCCTCTACAATGAGCAGTTCTTC
NA	TRBJ2-2	TRBV5-1	CASILFGRNTGELFF	TGCGCCAGCATCTTATTTGGGCGGAACACCGGGGAGCTGTTTTTT
NA	TRBJ1-3	TRBV28	CASSLGRGSGNTIYF	TGTGCCAGCAGTTTAGGCAGGGGCTCTGGAAACACCATATATTTT
TRBD2	TRBJ2-2	TRBV6-8	CASSYSLADTGELFF	TGTGCCAGCAGTTACTCGCTAGCGGACACCGGGGAGCTGTTTTTT
NA	TRBJ1-2	TRBV29-1	CSVEAANYGYTF	TGCAGCGTCGAGGCGGCTAACTATGGCTACACCTTC